This TCR beta chain was documented in a study of shared clonotypes between healthy human individuals (TCRdb year 2020). Some background on the complete study: The cohort comprised a couple of women and three men aged 18 to 49 years. For each donor, CD4 naive and CD4 memory were each given three plates, CD8 naive was given two plates, and CD8 memory was given one plate. The study deeply sequenced blood TCR repertoires of about 5 healthy adults to estimate repertoire size and the extent of clonotype sharing between individuals. To increase sequencing depth and limit assay-specific biases, different laboratories used diverse techniques to prepare libraries and sequence TCR repertoires. Per donor, leukapheresis produced somewhere between about 0.9 and 9 billion PBMCs.

Using the deep immunoSEQ assay, multiplex PCR amplified TCR CDR3 regions from genomic DNA. Extracted genomic DNA from each cell subset was distributed evenly across all wells of several immunoSEQ 96-well plates, and each plate was treated as a replicate. For sorted subsets, each replicate PCR was loaded with about 0.2 ug genomic DNA, equivalent to 32,000 or so T cell genomes. Purified libraries were measured with a Qubit 3.0 fluorometer, size-checked on a Bioanalyzer 2100, and measured again with the KAPA Library Quantification kit. Every immunoSEQ 96-well plate was sequenced on a dedicated single-read 150-cycle Illumina NextSeq 550 flow cell. Per the source publication's procedure: Because the immunoSEQ output included only junctional sequences and no quality scores, the filtering could not be the same as the filtering used for full-length reads. To assign V/J genes and CDR3, sequences were annotated against IMGT germline references using PyIR, a Python wrapper for IgBLAST v1.9. Reads with weak V/J assignments (E-value above 1e-6), missing CDR3, stop codons, out-of-frame junctions, or ambiguous translated residues were removed. V3J clonotypes were defined as sequences sharing an identical inferred V gene, J gene, and CDR3 amino acid sequence. To compute the percentage overlap between repertoires, the number of shared unique clonotypes was divided by the size of the smaller repertoire. Three approaches were used to assess repertoire richness: RTK rarefaction, the Chao1 estimator, and Recon v2.1 estimates of unobserved clonotypes. For all TCRbeta clonotypes obtained by the gDNA method from several donors, generation probabilities were computed with OLGA. TCRdb took this table from immuneACCESS and kept in-frame rearrangements with V and J called. Such tables lack part of the clones; where checked against another copy, unresolved V genes explain under half of the gap, and the rest is unexplained. Clone size and the V and J calls come from that table; the DNA yielded D and trimming. For this sample there are about 2.5 million clones; approximately 90% appear just once. The top ten constitute 0.37% of the sample.

About this clone itself: What antigen it recognizes has not been identified. The sample holds no much larger clone one base away, and base qualities are not on file.

Study-wide findings and limitations: Compared with non-shared clonotypes, clonotypes shared by all four sorted-subset donors had higher generation probabilities. Sampling was limited to blood, and TCR repertoires in tissue likely differ from TCR repertoires in blood. Naive subsets generally had larger estimated clonotype richness than memory subsets. When several donors were compared, the shared fraction of clonotypes was around 5.1% for naive CD4, around 4% for naive CD8, 2.3% for memory CD4, and about 0.36% for memory CD8. Because the study included only a small number of donors, the genetic and exposure-history diversity represented was limited. Rarefaction of sorted-subset datasets indicated incomplete sequencing despite the large sequencing depth. Based on pairwise subsampling, the degree of clonotype sharing among donors was expected to be affected by sequencing depth.

The donors were healthy, HIV-negative adults who had no recently reported acute infections or vaccinations. Every donor was a Caucasian adult residing in Nashville, Tennessee, USA. Magnetic negative selection was used to enrich CD4+ T cells, after which naive cells were positively selected on CD45RA and the negative fraction became the memory subset. Blood was collected by leukapheresis, and PBMCs were isolated by Ficoll-Histopaque density gradient centrifugation and then cryopreserved in liquid nitrogen vapor phase. Analytical flow cytometry was used to check the purity and quantity of every magnetically sorted T cell population. Genomic DNA was isolated from each sorted fraction and quantified by UV absorbance on a Nanodrop 2000c. The germline V end is reduced by 7 bases and the J end by 0 bases; junction bases left unmatched: 12. From the germline V gene, CDR1 is MDHEN and CDR2 is SYDVKM. The CDR3 contains 18 residues, cysteine and phenylalanine counted. The DNA shown is the 54-base CDR3, in frame from base 1.

This sequence uses TRBV28 and TRBJ2-1, with 10 central nucleotides matching TRBD2. The clonotype comes from a man younger than 35 in good health. Some clones in this sample may be carry-over from other donors' samples. Sequenced input: naive CD4+ T cells from PBMCs. The intended sense of this specimen's cell subset or site label: CD45RA+ positively selected. DNA sequence: TGTGCCAGCATCCGGTATAGCGGGAGGACCAGCTCCTACAATGAGCAGTTCTTC. This encodes CASIRYSGRTSSYNEQFF.